What follows are 5 T cell receptor beta chains derived from one specimen sequenced in a study of cytomegalovirus exposure and HLA in healthy donors. The PCR had 60 Vbeta and 13 Jbeta primers. Libraries were prepared by immunoSEQ multiplex PCR; TCRdb keeps only in-frame clonotypes and omits some of them. Recorded for this sample: tens of thousands of clones. Sequenced: PBMCs. These receptors all stem from a man aged 45-60 years in good health and CMV-seropositive.

This chain uses TRBV6-5 with TRBJ2-2, with D perhaps matching TRBD2 (5 bases). The CDR3 has 15 residues. V was cut by 6 bases and J by 1 base, with 12 bases left in between. The V gene's germline CDR1 is MNHEY and CDR2 SVGAGI. CDR3 sequence (DNA): TGTGCCAGCAGAAGTAACGGGATGAACACCGGGGAGCTGTTTTTT. Translated, it gives CASRSNGMNTGELFF.

The V and J genes are TRBV4-3 and TRBJ2-5; perhaps TRBD2 as D (6 bases). Germline V gene lookup returns CDR1 LGHNA and CDR2 YSLEER. Trimming cost V 0 bases and J 1 base, with 15 bases left between them. The CDR3 covers 17 residues. CDR3 bases: TGCGCCAGCAGCCAAGATGTGGGGCGGGGCTTCCAAGAGACCCAGTACTTC. Translating gives CASSQDVGRGFQETQYF.

The chain couples TRBV7-8 to TRBJ2-2; D uncertain. Germline CDR1 SGHVS, CDR2 FQNEAQ. The V gene lost 7 bases and the J gene lost 2 bases, with 5 bases spanning the gap. This CDR3 has 12 amino acids. In nucleotides, the CDR3 is TGTGCCAGCAACCTAAACACCGGGGAGCTGTTTTTT. Residues: CASNLNTGELFF. Combining the CDR3 with reference TRBV7-8 and TRBJ2-2 gives the whole variable domain GAGVSQSPRYKVAKRGQDVALRCDPISGHVSLFWYQQALGQGPEFLTYFQNEAQLDKSGLPSDRFFAERPEGSVSTLKIQRTQQEDSAVYLCASNLNTGELFFGEGSRLTVL.

This chain uses TRBV19 with TRBJ1-1; 7 positions agree with TRBD1. Germline CDR1 is LNHDA and CDR2 is SQIVND (reference sequence). The V gene end was trimmed by 6 bases and the J gene end by 4 bases; junction bases not matched to a gene: 14. This CDR3 has 16 amino acids. This CDR3 is CASRILGLQGSTEAFF. The CDR3 DNA reads TGTGCCAGTAGGATTCTGGGGTTACAGGGGAGCACTGAAGCTTTCTTT. Looking up the rest from reference TRBV19 and TRBJ1-1 gives the full variable domain: DGGITQSPKYLFRKEGQNVTLSCEQNLNHDAMYWYRQDPGQGLRLIYYSQIVNDFQKGDIAEGYSVSREKKESFPLTVTSAQKNPTAFYLCASRILGLQGSTEAFFGQGTRLTVV.

This chain joins TRBV5-5 and TRBJ1-2, with D possibly being TRBD1 (6 bases). With 4 bases removed from V and 2 bases from J, the gap between germline ends came to 18 bases. This CDR3 contains 16 residues. Germline CDR1 reads SGHKS; CDR2 reads YYEKEE (reference sequence). As DNA, the CDR3 is TGTGCCAGCAGCCCGTTAAGGGCGACAGGAAACTATGGCTACACCTTC. It encodes CASSPLRATGNYGYTF.